The clone carrying this TCR beta chain turned up a few times. No antigen is known for it. These data belong to a study of T-cell memory formation after mild COVID-19. Study in general: Among the donors, TCR clusters were largely specific to each donor.

General study points: Detection of some responders pre-infection suggested pre-existing cross-reactive memory T cells participated. The second-wave clones peaking on day 37 were not confirmed as SARS-CoV-2-specific.

Amplification by 5'RACE using constant-segment primers produced TCR alpha and TCR beta cDNA libraries that carried sample barcodes and UMIs. TCRdb recomputed calls from the 5' RACE reads with MiXCR, one row per CDR3 protein. The sample carries just over 300,000 distinct CDR3 sequences, around 19% recorded once. J lost 0 bases, V lost 5 bases, and 3 bases had no gene match. This CDR3 region has 15 residues. Per germline, CDR1 SGHTA and CDR2 FQGNSA. The specimen was PBMCs or a T cell subset sorted from them (not recorded which). This sequence joins TRBV7-2 and TRBJ2-3, with 9 positions matching TRBD1. The TCR comes from a man younger than 35 who had mild COVID-19 (a few samples of this study predate the infection). Cell type and time point are not known. CDR3 loop: CASSPGTGSTDTQYF. CDR3 DNA: TGTGCCAGCAGCCCTGGGACAGGGAGCACAGATACGCAGTATTTT.